The next 23 T cell receptor beta chains were all read from a single sample in a study of beta chain features in type 1 diabetes. General study findings and limits: Moderately but significantly shorter TCRB CDR3s were found in Type 1 diabetes patients in all four CD4+ subsets.

Of the isolated RNA, all was reverse transcribed, and so the sequenced material was expressed TCRB transcripts. Sequencing used immunoSEQ multiplex PCR; TCRdb keeps in-frame clones, though not all of them. The table shows almost 350,000 clones, with approximately 9.7% occurring only once. These TCRs' antigens remain unknown. Specimen: central memory CD4+ T cells from blood. These receptors were obtained from a man younger than 40 with type 1 diabetes.

The chain employs TRBV7-9 and TRBJ1-1; 9 positions agree with TRBD1. Germline CDR1 reads SEHNR; CDR2 reads FQNEAQ (reference sequence). The CDR3 extends over 15 amino acids. V lost 5 bases, J lost 4 bases, and 8 bases stayed unmatched. The CDR3 DNA reads TGTGCCAGCAGCGTACGGGAACAGGGGGCCACTGAAGCTTTCTTT. It specifies CASSVREQGATEAFF.

This clone was found a few times. This chain joins TRBV27 and TRBJ1-6, with 9 bases lining up with TRBD1. After removal of 5 bases from V and 7 bases from J, the junction contained 6 bases not matched to a gene. Germline CDR1 MNHEY, CDR2 SMNVEV (reference sequence). The CDR3 spans 15 residues. This CDR3 reads CASSTGGAGNSPLHF. The CDR3 nucleotides read TGTGCCAGCAGTACAGGGGGCGCCGGAAATTCACCCCTCCACTTT.

Note on this clone: A much larger clone sits a single nucleotide away, making a read error possible. Other DNA sequences in the same sample also yield this CDR3. The J gene is TRBJ1-2, the V gene TRBV7-9; D remains unclear. CDR1 and CDR2 from the germline V gene are SEHNR and FQNEAQ (reference sequence). The CDR3 sequence is 13 residues long. V shed 3 bases and J shed 2 bases, with 7 bases lying between them. The CDR3 DNA reads TGTGCCAGCAGCTTTGACGGAAACTATGGCTACACCTTC. It is translated as CASSFDGNYGYTF. Full variable domain (remainder filled in from reference TRBV7-9 and TRBJ1-2): DTGVSQNPRHKITKRGQNVTFRCDPISEHNRLYWYRQTLGQGPEFLTYFQNEAQLEKSRLLSDRFSAERPKGSFSTLEIQRTEQGDSAMYLCASSFDGNYGYTFGSGTRLTVV.

The V call is TRBV6-1, the J call TRBJ2-7; 8 bases are a match to TRBD1. This CDR3 contains 14 residues. Germline values: CDR1 MNHNS, CDR2 SASEGT. V lost 4 bases to trimming and J lost 2 bases; unmatched junction nucleotides: 4. CDR3 coding DNA: TGTGCCAGCAGTGTAGGACAGGGACCCTACGAGCAGTACTTC. It specifies CASSVGQGPYEQYF.

This clone was detected only a few times. The V and J genes are TRBV11-2 and TRBJ2-7; D not certain. V lost 2 bases and J 5 bases, leaving 7 bases between the germline ends. The CDR3 is made up of 12 amino acids. CDR1 SGHAT and CDR2 FQNNGV come from the germline V gene. The CDR3 region is CASSLSAHEQYF. CDR3 bases: TGTGCCAGCAGCTTATCCGCCCACGAGCAGTACTTC. Combining the CDR3 with reference TRBV11-2 and TRBJ2-7 gives the whole variable domain EAGVAQSPRYKIIEKRQSVAFWCNPISGHATLYWYQQILGQGPKLLIQFQNNGVVDDSQLPKDRFSAERLKGVDSTLKIQPAKLEDSAVYLCASSLSAHEQYFGPGTRLTVT.

In its sample, this clone was seen a few times. J is TRBJ1-2 and V is TRBV5-1; D possibly corresponds to TRBD1 (6 bases). Germline CDR1 reads SGHRS; CDR2 reads YFSETQ. CDR3 length equals 14 residues. Trimming took 1 base from V and 6 from J, leaving 13 bases between them. As DNA, the CDR3 is TGCGCCAGCAGCTTGAAGGGGGGCGAGGATGGCTACACCTTC. Amino acid sequence: CASSLKGGEDGYTF. The full variable domain, in which reference TRBV5-1 and TRBJ1-2 provide the parts outside the CDR3, is KAGVTQTPRYLIKTRGQQVTLSCSPISGHRSVSWYQQTPGQGLQFLFEYFSETQRNKGNFPGRFSGRQFSNSRSEMNVSTLELGDSALYLCASSLKGGEDGYTFGSGTRLTVV.

V gene TRBV30 combines with J gene TRBJ2-3, with D tentatively TRBD1 (5 bases). V gave up 5 bases and J gave up 5 bases, with 8 bases separating them. Germline V gene lookup returns CDR1 GTSNPN and CDR2 SVGIG (reference sequence). This CDR3 spans 11 amino acids. This CDR3 reads CAWARGDTQYF. The CDR3, as DNA: TGTGCCTGGGCAAGGGGAGATACGCAGTATTTT.

This clone was picked up a small number of times. The rearrangement uses TRBV7-2 and TRBJ1-6; the D is unclear. Germline V CDR1 and CDR2: SGHTA, FQGNSA. The V and J ends lost 5 bases and 6 bases respectively, with 8 bases between them. There are 13 residues in the CDR3. In DNA, the CDR3 is TGTGCCAGCAGCCTGGACGGTAATTCACCCCTCCACTTT. As protein: CASSLDGNSPLHF.

This clone was recorded once. The genes are TRBV9 and TRBJ2-7; D may be TRBD1 or TRBD2 (5 bases each). Germline CDR1 and CDR2: SGDLS and YYNGEE. V lost 2 bases and J lost 5, with 11 bases in between. The CDR3 is 13 amino acids. Here the CDR3 reads CASSVALGDEQYF. The CDR3 nucleotides read TGTGCCAGCAGCGTTGCCCTGGGGGACGAGCAGTACTTC.

In this sample, this clone turned up a few times. CDR3 bases: TGCGCCAGCAGCCAAGATAGGGGGGGGAGCCCCTACGAGCAGTACTTC. Protein product: CASSQDRGGSPYEQYF. The chain carries TRBV4-3 and TRBJ2-7, with a tentative D call TRBD2 (7 bases). The CDR3 loop spans 16 amino acids. The V and J ends lost 0 bases and 2 bases respectively, with 14 bases between them. The germline CDR1 and CDR2 sequences are LGHNA and YSLEER.

The chain carries TRBV7-9 and TRBJ2-1; 7 nucleotides match TRBD1. This CDR3 spans 18 amino acids. Germline V lookup: CDR1 SEHNR, CDR2 FQNEAQ (reference sequence). Trimming took 2 bases from V and 8 from J; bases not matched to a gene: 18. CDR3 in amino acids: CASSLLRGPRTGLHEQFF. Written as DNA, the CDR3 is TGTGCCAGCAGCTTACTGAGGGGTCCAAGGACAGGCCTTCATGAGCAGTTCTTC.

This clone was seen only a few times. V gene TRBV15 combines with J gene TRBJ2-1; D is possibly TRBD1 (5 bases). The CDR3 has 16 amino acids. CDR1 and CDR2 (germline): LNHNV, YYDKDF (reference sequence). V lost 3 bases and J 6 bases, leaving 18 bases between the germline ends. The CDR3 spells CATSSLGAGPGNEQFF. CDR3 nucleotide sequence: TGTGCCACCAGCAGCCTAGGGGCAGGGCCAGGCAATGAGCAGTTCTTC.

The V gene is TRBV10-3, the J gene TRBJ2-3, with D perhaps being TRBD1 or TRBD2 (5 bases each). The CDR3 consists of 16 residues. The germline CDR1 and CDR2 sequences are ENHRY and SYGVKD. Between the trimmed V and J ends, which lost 1 base and 4 bases, there was a span of 15 bases. CDR3 coding DNA: TGTGCCATCAGTGAGTTTGGGACGCCCGTGGCAGATACGCAGTATTTT. Its protein is CAISEFGTPVADTQYF.

The chain employs TRBV7-2 and TRBJ2-7; D gene uncertain. The CDR3 contains 11 residues. The germline V and J ends were trimmed by 4 bases and 7 bases, with 8 bases remaining between them. The germline CDR1 and CDR2 sequences are SGHTA and FQGNSA. CDR3 region: CASSYGREQYF. The CDR3 DNA is TGTGCCAGCAGCTACGGCCGAGAGCAGTACTTC.

There are a few counts of this clone. The chain combines TRBV19 with TRBJ2-7; D might be TRBD1 (6 bases). V lost 5 bases to trimming and J lost 2 bases, with 13 bases between them. Germline V lookup: CDR1 LNHDA, CDR2 SQIVND (reference sequence). The CDR3 contains 14 residues. The CDR3 DNA reads as TGTGCCAGTAGTTCGCAGGGGTATACCTACGAGCAGTACTTC. Protein: CASSSQGYTYEQYF.

This clone was counted many times. J is TRBJ1-1 and V is TRBV29-1, with unresolved D. The CDR3 loop spans 13 amino acids. Germline-derived CDR1 and CDR2 are SQVTM and ANQGSEA. Trimming took off 6 bases at V and 5 bases at J, with 16 bases between the two ends. CDR3 sequence reads: CSVKGVGVTEAFF. The CDR3 nucleotides are TGCAGCGTGAAGGGCGTTGGGGTTACTGAAGCTTTCTTT.

The rearrangement uses TRBV12-5 and TRBJ2-7; maybe TRBD2 (6 bases). Between the trimmed V and J ends, which lost 0 bases and 2 bases, there was a span of 14 bases. Germline V gene sequence: CDR1 LGHNT, CDR2 FRNRAP. The CDR3 contains 16 residues. The CDR3 nucleotides read TGTGCTAGTGGTTTGGTACTGGGGGACTCGCCCTACGAGCAGTACTTC. Residues: CASGLVLGDSPYEQYF.

The J gene is TRBJ2-5, the V gene TRBV6-6; 8 positions agree with TRBD1. The germline V gene encodes CDR1 MNHNY and CDR2 SVGAGI (reference sequence). The CDR3 sequence is 16 residues long. Losses at the gene ends were 5 bases for V and 5 bases for J; bases not matched to a gene: 13. This CDR3 is CASSLDLDRAGETQYF. CDR3 nucleotides: TGTGCCAGCAGTCTTGACTTGGACAGGGCGGGCGAGACCCAGTACTTC.

A word on this clone: The sample has other DNA sequences that encode this CDR3 too. The chain employs TRBV4-1 and TRBJ1-4; unclear D gene. Trimming took off 6 bases at V and 2 bases at J, with 13 bases between the two ends. The CDR3 loop spans 15 amino acids. CDR1 and CDR2 from the germline V gene are MGHRA and YSYEKL. CDR3 region: CASSLLLGTNEKLFF. In nucleotides, the CDR3 is TGCGCCAGCAGTTTGCTTTTGGGTACTAATGAAAAACTGTTTTTT.

This chain links TRBV7-2 with TRBJ2-1; D remains ambiguous. The germline V gene has CDR1 SGHTA and CDR2 FQGNSA. This CDR3 is built from 15 residues. Trimming stripped 6 bases from V and 1 base from J, with 13 bases between. CDR3 in amino acids: CASRPRMESYNEQFF. CDR3 coding DNA: TGTGCCAGCAGACCACGGATGGAATCCTACAATGAGCAGTTCTTC. Full variable domain (rest looked up from reference TRBV7-2 and TRBJ2-1): GAGVSQSPSNKVTEKGKDVELRCDPISGHTALYWYRQSLGQGLEFLIYFQGNSAPDKSGLPSDRFSAERTGGSVSTLTIQRTQQEDSAVYLCASRPRMESYNEQFFGPGTRLTVL.

In this sample, this clone turned up a few times. The chain combines TRBV7-2 with TRBJ1-2; 9 nucleotides line up with TRBD1. V shed 5 bases and J 5 bases; nucleotides not matched to a gene: 6. The CDR3 spans 14 residues. Germline V gene sequence: CDR1 SGHTA, CDR2 FQGNSA. The CDR3 is CASSHRDREYGYTF. The CDR3 nucleotides are TGTGCCAGCAGCCACCGGGACAGGGAGTATGGCTACACCTTC.

The gene calls are TRBV10-3 and TRBJ2-5; 7 bases fit TRBD1. This CDR3 spans 11 amino acids. V lost 10 bases, J lost 3 bases, and 2 bases stayed unmatched. Germline V CDR1 and CDR2: ENHRY, SYGVKD. The CDR3 region has the DNA TGTGCCACCGGGACAGAAGAGACCCAGTACTTC. Protein: CATGTEETQYF.

This clone has ten or more counts. The rearrangement uses TRBV11-2 and TRBJ1-5; possibly TRBD1 for D (5 bases). V shed 1 base and J shed 0 bases, with 7 bases lying between them. CDR3 size: 15 residues. In germline, CDR1 is SGHAT, CDR2 FQNNGV. The CDR3 loop reads CASSLVQGSNQPQHF. The CDR3 DNA reads TGTGCCAGCAGCTTAGTTCAGGGTAGCAATCAGCCCCAGCATTTT.